These 18 T cell receptor beta chains were sequenced from one sample in a study of blood T cell repertoires in COVID-19. Sequencing was performed with immunoSEQ multiplex PCR; in TCRdb, only in-frame clones are kept and a portion is missing. The table has fewer than 350,000 clones, 85% seen once. The sample comprised peripheral blood. Receptors were obtained from a human donor in a cohort sampled during active COVID-19.

The V gene is TRBV6-5, the J gene TRBJ1-1, with D possibly being TRBD1 (6 bases). Germline values: CDR1 MNHEY, CDR2 SVGAGI. This CDR3 contains 11 residues. V was pared by 3 bases and J by 11 bases, with 10 bases between. CDR3 nucleotide sequence: TGTGCCAGCAGTTATAGGGGGGGGGCTTTCTTT. It codes for CASSYRGGAFF.

This chain connects TRBV18 to TRBJ1-1; D remains ambiguous. CDR1 and CDR2 (germline): KGHSH, LQKENI. The CDR3 is 12 amino acids. V dropped 3 bases and J dropped 11 bases, with 13 bases sitting between them. The CDR3 here is CASSPSGFDAFF. CDR3 coding DNA: TGTGCCAGCTCACCTTCAGGCTTTGACGCTTTCTTT.

The chain uses TRBV2 and TRBJ2-7; 7 nucleotides align to TRBD1. CDR3 length equals 13 residues. V lost 7 bases to trimming and J lost 2 bases; unmatched junction nucleotides: 5. Looked up from germline, CDR1 is SNHLY and CDR2 is FYNNEI. CDR3 DNA: TGTGCCAGCACAGGACAGGAGGCCTACGAGCAGTACTTC. The encoded protein is CASTGQEAYEQYF.

This chain uses TRBV2 with TRBJ2-2; 7 bases line up with TRBD1. Germline V gene lookup returns CDR1 SNHLY and CDR2 FYNNEI. Germline trimming cut 2 bases from V and 7 bases from J; bases unmatched to any gene: 10. The CDR3 is made up of 16 amino acids. The CDR3 coding sequence is TGTGCCAGCAGTGAAACGACAGGGTTAGGGCACGGGGAGCTGTTTTTT. Its translation is CASSETTGLGHGELFF. Variable domain in full (rest from reference TRBV2 and TRBJ2-2): EPEVTQTPSHQVTQMGQEVILRCVPISNHLYFYWYRQILGQKVEFLVSFYNNEISEKSEIFDDQFSVERPDGSNFTLKIRSTKLEDSAMYFCASSETTGLGHGELFFGEGSRLTVL.

This chain joins TRBV21-1 and TRBJ1-5; no check of the table's D call, TRBD1, against the DNA was made. TRBV21-1 counts as a pseudogene. The CDR3 is 15 amino acids. CDR3 sequence reads: CASSKPGPRNQPQHF. The CDR3 nucleotides read TGTGCCAGCAGCAAACCAGGGCCCCGCAATCAGCCCCAGCATTTT.

The CDR3, as DNA: TGCGCCAGCAGCAGGCGGGGGACTCTCACAGATACGCAGTATTTT. Translation gives CASSRRGTLTDTQYF. This chain connects TRBV5-1 to TRBJ2-3; 7 nucleotides match TRBD2. Germline values: CDR1 SGHRS, CDR2 YFSETQ. This CDR3 spans 15 amino acids. Trimming took 4 bases from V and 2 from J; bases not matched to a gene: 7.

The rearrangement joins TRBV10-1 to TRBJ2-1; 7 bases are shared with TRBD1. Germline V CDR1 and CDR2: WNHNN, SYGVQD (reference sequence). This CDR3 is 14 amino acids long. V was pared by 8 bases and J by 5 bases, with 9 bases of the junction left unmatched. The CDR3 DNA reads TGCGCCAGCTCCAGGGGGAATCTGGACAATGAGCAGTTCTTC. Protein: CASSRGNLDNEQFF.

Only a few counts were recorded for this clone. The rearrangement uses TRBV9 and TRBJ2-2; 9 positions agree with TRBD2. V gave up 5 bases and J gave up 1 base; unmatched junction bases: 9. The CDR3 runs 17 residues. Per germline, CDR1 SGDLS and CDR2 YYNGEE. Here the CDR3 reads CASSPFRLAVNTGELFF. The DNA of the CDR3 is TGTGCCAGCAGTCCATTTCGACTAGCGGTGAACACCGGGGAGCTGTTTTTT.

This clone was observed a few times. The rearrangement uses TRBV27 and TRBJ1-5; D gene ambiguous. V was pared by 4 bases and J by 0 bases, with 7 bases between. This CDR3 comprises 14 residues. Per the germline V gene, CDR1 is MNHEY and CDR2 is SMNVEV (reference sequence). The CDR3 here is CASSSRDSNQPQHF. The CDR3 region has the DNA TGTGCCAGCAGTTCCCGGGATAGCAATCAGCCCCAGCATTTT.

This sequence joins TRBV6-5 and TRBJ2-1, with D maybe TRBD2 (5 bases). CDR3 size: 15 residues. In germline, CDR1 is MNHEY, CDR2 SVGAGI. Trimming shortened V by 6 bases and J by 2 bases, and 14 bases separated the two germline ends. The CDR3 sequence: CASREGSSAYNEQFF. For the CDR3, the DNA is TGTGCCAGCAGAGAGGGCTCCTCTGCCTACAATGAGCAGTTCTTC.

The V gene is TRBV9, the J gene TRBJ2-2; 7 bases align to TRBD1. Germline CDR1 reads SGDLS; CDR2 reads YYNGEE. The CDR3 consists of 17 residues. After removal of 4 bases from V and 2 bases from J, the junction contained 11 bases not matched to a gene. This CDR3 is CASSHSTTGENTGELFF. Written as DNA, the CDR3 is TGTGCCAGCAGCCATTCCACCACAGGGGAAAACACCGGGGAGCTGTTTTTT. Looking up the rest from reference TRBV9 and TRBJ2-2 gives the full variable domain: DSGVTQTPKHLITATGQRVTLRCSPRSGDLSVYWYQQSLDQGLQFLIQYYNGEERAKGNILERFSAQQFPDLHSELNLSSLELGDSALYFCASSHSTTGENTGELFFGEGSRLTVL.

The chain carries TRBV5-1 and TRBJ1-3; TRBD1 might be the D (5 bases). This CDR3 comprises 16 residues. Trimming took 0 bases from V and 1 from J, leaving 11 bases between them. CDR1 and CDR2 (germline): SGHRS, YFSETQ. CDR3 amino acids: CASSLEGTISGNTIYF. The CDR3 nucleotides are TGCGCCAGCAGCTTGGAAGGGACTATTTCTGGAAACACCATATATTTT.

This clone was detected once. The chain carries TRBV7-3 and TRBJ2-2, with D maybe TRBD2 (6 bases). CDR1 is SGHTA, CDR2 FQGTGA, per germline. V was cut by 1 base and J by 4 bases, with 10 bases left in between. The CDR3 covers 15 residues. The CDR3 here is CASSLKAEGTGELFF. The DNA of the CDR3 is TGTGCCAGCAGCTTAAAAGCGGAGGGCACCGGGGAGCTGTTTTTT.

The V and J genes are TRBV18 and TRBJ1-2, with D unclear. The V gene lost 3 bases and the J gene lost 1 base, with 6 bases spanning the gap. Germline V gives CDR1 KGHSH, CDR2 LQKENI. The CDR3 is 13 amino acids. CDR3 DNA: TGTGCCAGCTCACCGCAGGTTAACTATGGCTACACCTTC. Protein: CASSPQVNYGYTF.

The chain links TRBV5-8 to TRBJ2-4; D is ambiguous. The ends were cut back, 0 bases at V and 3 bases at J, with 10 bases in the middle. In germline, CDR1 is SGHTS, CDR2 YDEGEE. The CDR3 runs 15 residues. The chain's CDR3 is CASSLVQFDKNIQYF. The CDR3, as DNA: TGTGCCAGCAGCTTGGTCCAGTTCGACAAAAACATTCAGTACTTC. Together with reference TRBV5-8 and TRBJ2-4, the CDR3 gives the full variable domain: EAGVTQSPTHLIKTRGQQATLRCSPISGHTSVYWYQQALGLGLQFLLWYDEGEERNRGNFPPRFSGRQFPNYSSELNVNALELEDSALYLCASSLVQFDKNIQYFGAGTRLSVL.

The chain has TRBV5-4 and TRBJ2-3; the match to TRBD2 covers 15 bases. With V trimmed by 3 bases and J by 5 bases, 10 bases remained unmatched. CDR3 length: 18 amino acids. Germline loops: CDR1 SGHNT, CDR2 YYREEE (reference sequence). CDR3 loop: CASSSGLAGGSSQDTQYF. The DNA of the CDR3 is TGTGCCAGCAGCTCTGGACTAGCGGGGGGGAGTTCACAAGATACGCAGTATTTT.

V and J are TRBV15 and TRBJ1-4; 12 bases agree with TRBD1. CDR1 and CDR2 from the germline V gene are LNHNV and YYDKDF (reference sequence). CDR3 length equals 16 residues. V trimming: 3 bases; J trimming: 8 bases; junction bases outside the gene matches: 7. The CDR3 nucleotides are TGTGCCACCAGCAGGACCCCGGGACAGGGGGCGGAAAAACTGTTTTTT. Translating gives CATSRTPGQGAEKLFF.

The chain links TRBV10-2 to TRBJ1-3, with D unresolved. The V gene lost 5 bases and the J gene lost 0 bases, with 11 bases spanning the gap. This CDR3 region has 15 residues. CDR1 and CDR2 from the germline V gene are WSHSY and SAAADI. CDR3 amino acids: CASSMTPSSGNTIYF. CDR3 in DNA: TGCGCCAGCAGTATGACTCCCAGCTCTGGAAACACCATATATTTT.